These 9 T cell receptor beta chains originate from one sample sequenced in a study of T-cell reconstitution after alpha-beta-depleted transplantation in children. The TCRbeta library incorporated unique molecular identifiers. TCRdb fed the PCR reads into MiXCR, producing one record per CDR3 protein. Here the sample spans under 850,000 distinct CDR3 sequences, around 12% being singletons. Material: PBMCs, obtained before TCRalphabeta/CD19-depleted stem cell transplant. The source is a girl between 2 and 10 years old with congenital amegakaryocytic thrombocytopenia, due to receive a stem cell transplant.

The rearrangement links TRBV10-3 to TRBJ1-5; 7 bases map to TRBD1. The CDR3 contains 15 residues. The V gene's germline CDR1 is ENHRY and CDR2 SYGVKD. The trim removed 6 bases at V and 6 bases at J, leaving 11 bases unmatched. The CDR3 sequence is CAISGSRGRSQPQHF. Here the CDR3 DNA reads TGTGCCATCAGCGGCAGCAGGGGGAGAAGTCAGCCCCAGCATTTT.

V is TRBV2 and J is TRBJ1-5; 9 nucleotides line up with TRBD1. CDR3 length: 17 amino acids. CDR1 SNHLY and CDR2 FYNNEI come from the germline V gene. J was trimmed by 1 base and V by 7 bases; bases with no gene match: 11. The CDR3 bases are TGTGCCAGCACACTTCTTTACAGGGGGCTGAGCAATCAGCCCCAGCATTTT. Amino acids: CASTLLYRGLSNQPQHF.

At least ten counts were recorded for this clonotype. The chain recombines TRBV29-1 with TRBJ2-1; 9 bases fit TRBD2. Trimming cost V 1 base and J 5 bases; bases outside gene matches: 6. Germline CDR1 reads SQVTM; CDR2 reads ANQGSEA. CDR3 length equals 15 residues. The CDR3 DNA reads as TGCAGCGTTGAAGGTCGGCTAGCGGGAAACAATGAGCAGTTCTTC. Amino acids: CSVEGRLAGNNEQFF.

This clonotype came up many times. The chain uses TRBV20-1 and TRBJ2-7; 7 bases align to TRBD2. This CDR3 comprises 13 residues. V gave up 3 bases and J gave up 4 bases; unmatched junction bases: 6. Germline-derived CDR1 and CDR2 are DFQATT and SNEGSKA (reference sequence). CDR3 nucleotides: TGCAGTGCTAGCGGGAGGAAAGTGTACGAGCAGTACTTC. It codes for CSASGRKVYEQYF.

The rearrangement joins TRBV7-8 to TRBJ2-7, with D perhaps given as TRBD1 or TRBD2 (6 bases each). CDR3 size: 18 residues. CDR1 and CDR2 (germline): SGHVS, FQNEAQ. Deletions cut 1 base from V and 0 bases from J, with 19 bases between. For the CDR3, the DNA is TGTGCCAGCAGCTTAGAAAGGGGGAGGCTTACTCTCTCCTACGAGCAGTACTTC. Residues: CASSLERGRLTLSYEQYF.

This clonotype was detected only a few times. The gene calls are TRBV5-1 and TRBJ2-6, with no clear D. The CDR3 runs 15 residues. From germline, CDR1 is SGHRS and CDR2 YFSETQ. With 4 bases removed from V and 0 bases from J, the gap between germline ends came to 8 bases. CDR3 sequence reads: CASSIQSSGANVLTF. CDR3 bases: TGCGCCAGCAGCATCCAGAGCTCTGGGGCCAACGTCCTGACTTTC.

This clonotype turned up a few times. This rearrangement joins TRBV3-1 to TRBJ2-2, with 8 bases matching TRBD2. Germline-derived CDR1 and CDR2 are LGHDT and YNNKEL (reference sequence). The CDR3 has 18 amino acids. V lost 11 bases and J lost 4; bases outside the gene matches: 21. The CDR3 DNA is TGTGCCTCCACCCAAGTTGGTATAGCGGGAAAGACCACCGGGGAGCTGTTTTTT. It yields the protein CASTQVGIAGKTTGELFF.

CDR3 DNA sequence: TGTGCCAGCAGCTTTTTCGGGAGTGACTACAATGAGCAGTTCTTC. As protein: CASSFFGSDYNEQFF. The V gene is TRBV5-5, the J gene TRBJ2-1; D is perhaps TRBD2 (6 bases). Trimming shortened V by 2 bases and J by 3 bases, and 12 bases separated the two germline ends. This CDR3 contains 15 residues. In germline, CDR1 is SGHKS, CDR2 YYEKEE (reference sequence).

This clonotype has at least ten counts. CDR3 DNA sequence: TGTGCCGCCGAGGGGCTGAACACTGAAGCTTTCTTT. It yields the protein CAAEGLNTEAFF. The J gene is TRBJ1-1, the V gene TRBV10-3, with D tentatively TRBD1 (5 bases). V lost 11 bases and J lost 0, with 10 bases in between. The CDR3 spans 12 residues. Germline V CDR1 and CDR2: ENHRY, SYGVKD.